These T cell receptor beta chains were read from a single sample in a study of cytomegalovirus exposure and HLA in healthy donors. Measured with immunoSEQ multiplex PCR; TCRdb has only the in-frame clones, and not every one. The sample records about 87,000 clones, roughly 72% being singletons. Sequenced input: PBMCs. These receptors were collected from a man aged 25 to 40 in good health and CMV-seropositive. CDR3s include the opening cysteine and the closing phenylalanine or tryptophan. The order of the fields is D gene, clone size, V gene, J gene, CDR3 protein, CDR3 DNA. The D gene is left open where the match is weak. Clone size is stated in some rows and not others, as once, few, many or a class when expanded.

TRBD2,.,TRBV7-9,TRBJ2-7,CASSFPREGNSPYEQYF,TGTGCCAGCAGCTTTCCTCGGGAGGGAAACAGTCCCTACGAGCAGTACTTC
TRBD2,.,TRBV25-1,TRBJ2-5,CASTLAGGETQYF,TGTGCCAGCACCCTAGCGGGTGGCGAGACCCAGTACTTC
.,.,TRBV11-2,TRBJ1-1,CASSLSTGNTEAFF,TGTGCCAGCAGCTTATCCACAGGGAACACTGAAGCTTTCTTT
.,once,TRBV5-6,TRBJ2-1,CASSLDQGYNEQFF,TGTGCCAGCAGCTTGGATCAGGGCTACAATGAGCAGTTCTTC
TRBD1,.,TRBV5-1,TRBJ1-1,CASSVLGQGGTEAFF,TGCGCCAGCAGCGTACTGGGACAGGGGGGGACTGAAGCTTTCTTT
TRBD1,.,TRBV7-6,TRBJ1-1,CASSSGTGHTEAFF,TGTGCCAGCAGCTCAGGGACAGGTCACACTGAAGCTTTCTTT
.,.,TRBV28,TRBJ2-2,CASREGNPGELFF,TGTGCCAGCAGGGAGGGGAATCCCGGGGAGCTGTTTTTT
TRBD1,.,TRBV7-2,TRBJ1-2,CASSPPGAGGSGGYTF,TGTGCCAGCAGCCCCCCGGGGGCAGGGGGCAGTGGAGGCTACACCTTC
TRBD1,.,TRBV4-1,TRBJ1-2,CASSRPGTEYGYTF,TGCGCCAGCAGCCGACCCGGGACAGAATATGGCTACACCTTC
TRBD1,.,TRBV4-2,TRBJ2-1,CASSRDRGSYNEQFF,TGTGCCAGCAGCCGAGACAGGGGCTCCTACAATGAGCAGTTCTTC
TRBD1,.,TRBV29-1,TRBJ1-1,CSVGTGREPEAFF,TGCAGCGTTGGGACAGGGAGGGAACCTGAAGCTTTCTTT
.,.,TRBV28,TRBJ1-5,CALQGNSNQPQHF,TGTGCCCTTCAGGGAAATAGCAATCAGCCCCAGCATTTT
.,.,TRBV7-2,TRBJ2-2,CASSSTSSRTGELFF,TGTGCCAGCAGCTCCACTAGCTCGAGGACCGGGGAGCTGTTTTTT
TRBD1,.,TRBV30,TRBJ1-1,CAWKTGGNTEAFF,TGTGCCTGGAAGACAGGGGGGAACACTGAAGCTTTCTTT
.,few,TRBV13,TRBJ1-5,CASSLGQFSNQPQHF,TGTGCCAGCAGCTTAGGACAGTTTAGCAATCAGCCCCAGCATTTT
TRBD2,.,TRBV9,TRBJ2-3,CASSVEASGRGDTQYF,TGTGCCAGCAGCGTAGAGGCTAGCGGGAGGGGAGATACGCAGTATTTT
.,.,TRBV28,TRBJ2-1,CASSLVQGLNEQFF,TGTGCCAGCAGTTTGGTCCAGGGCCTCAATGAGCAGTTCTTC
TRBD2,few,TRBV5-8,TRBJ2-1,CASSRRWSASRTSGTNEQFF,TGTGCCAGCAGTCGAAGATGGTCGGCGTCCCGGACTAGCGGGACGAATGAGCAGTTCTTC
TRBD2,.,TRBV28,TRBJ2-7,CASSLWGLAGTRVPYEQYF,TGTGCCAGCAGTTTATGGGGACTAGCGGGAACCAGAGTACCTTACGAGCAGTACTTC
TRBD1,few,TRBV27,TRBJ1-4,CASRGPPGGGEKLFF,TGTGCCAGCAGGGGGCCTCCAGGGGGAGGCGAAAAACTGTTTTTT
.,.,TRBV15,TRBJ2-2,CATSRGQVSGELFF,TGTGCCACCAGCAGAGGACAGGTTTCCGGGGAGCTGTTTTTT
.,.,TRBV6-1,TRBJ1-2,CASSEALLGARDGYTF,TGTGCCAGCAGTGAAGCGCTTCTGGGGGCGCGGGATGGCTACACCTTC
.,.,TRBV7-9,TRBJ2-1,CASSLGQGTYGGNEQFF,TGTGCCAGCAGCTTAGGGCAGGGGACATACGGAGGCAATGAGCAGTTCTTC
.,once,TRBV20-1,TRBJ2-3,CSASREDTQYF,TGCAGTGCTAGCCGGGAAGATACGCAGTATTTT
.,.,TRBV20-1,TRBJ2-1,CSERQFNEQFF,TGCAGTGAACGACAGTTCAATGAGCAGTTCTTC
TRBD1,.,TRBV6-1,TRBJ1-5,CASRRDTGGHQPQNF,TGTGCCAGCCGGAGAGATACAGGGGGTCATCAGCCCCAGAATTTT
TRBD1,.,TRBV5-1,TRBJ1-2,CASSRDSYGYTF,TGCGCCAGCAGCCGGGACAGCTATGGCTACACCTTC
.,.,TRBV28,TRBJ1-5,CASSLQGRGSNQPQHF,TGTGCCAGCAGTTTACAGGGGAGGGGTAGCAATCAGCCCCAGCATTTT
TRBD1,.,TRBV7-9,TRBJ1-1,CASSLGDSPNTEAFF,TGTGCCAGCAGCTTAGGGGACAGCCCGAACACTGAAGCTTTCTTT
.,once,TRBV11-2,TRBJ1-1,CASTRSLSYTEAFF,TGTGCCAGCACCCGATCACTGAGCTACACTGAAGCTTTCTTT
.,.,TRBV6-5,TRBJ1-2,CASSYVRGRNYGYTF,TGTGCCAGCAGTTACGTCCGGGGAAGGAACTATGGCTACACCTTC
.,few,TRBV6-5,TRBJ1-4,CASSDGATNEKLFF,TGTGCCAGCAGTGACGGAGCAACTAATGAAAAACTGTTTTTT
TRBD1,.,TRBV30,TRBJ1-1,CAWPGGENTEAFF,TGTGCCTGGCCAGGGGGCGAGAACACTGAAGCTTTCTTT
TRBD1,.,TRBV9,TRBJ2-5,CASSKRDRGRGETQYF,TGTGCCAGCAGCAAAAGAGACAGGGGCCGTGGAGAGACCCAGTACTTC
TRBD1,.,TRBV29-1,TRBJ2-2,CSVDRQGANTGELFF,TGCAGCGTTGATCGCCAGGGGGCGAACACCGGGGAGCTGTTTTTT
.,.,TRBV2,TRBJ1-1,CASSEALGGANTEAFF,TGTGCCAGCAGTGAAGCGCTGGGAGGGGCTAACACTGAAGCTTTCTTT
TRBD1,.,TRBV28,TRBJ2-7,CASSFDRAYYEQYF,TGTGCCAGCAGTTTCGACAGGGCCTACTACGAGCAGTACTTC
TRBD2,medium-sized,TRBV5-6,TRBJ2-7,CASSLGASGGAYEQYF,TGTGCCAGCAGCTTGGGCGCTAGCGGGGGGGCCTACGAGCAGTACTTC
TRBD1,.,TRBV29-1,TRBJ2-7,CSVEGQGGSYEQYF,TGCAGCGTTGAGGGACAGGGAGGGTCCTACGAGCAGTACTTC
.,.,TRBV6-5,TRBJ2-1,CASSPSTSEEFF,TGTGCCAGCAGTCCCTCGACTAGTGAGGAGTTCTTC
TRBD1,.,TRBV7-7,TRBJ2-1,CASSPSRDRGRDEQFF,TGTGCTAGCAGCCCCTCGCGAGACAGGGGGCGGGATGAGCAGTTCTTC
.,.,TRBV29-1,TRBJ2-3,CSVGGRGDTQYF,TGCAGCGTGGGAGGACGGGGAGATACGCAGTATTTT